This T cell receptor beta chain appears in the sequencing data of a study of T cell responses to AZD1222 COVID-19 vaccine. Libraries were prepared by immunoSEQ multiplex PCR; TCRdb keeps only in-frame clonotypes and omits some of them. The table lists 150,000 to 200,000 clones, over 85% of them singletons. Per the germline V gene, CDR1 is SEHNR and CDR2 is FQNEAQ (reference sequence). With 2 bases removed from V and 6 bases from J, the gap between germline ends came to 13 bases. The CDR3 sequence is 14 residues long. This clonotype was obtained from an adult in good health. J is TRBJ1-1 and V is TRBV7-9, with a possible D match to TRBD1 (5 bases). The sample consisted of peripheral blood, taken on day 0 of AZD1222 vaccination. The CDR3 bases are TGTGCCAGCAGCTTATCATGGGAAGGGGCTGAAGCTTTCTTT. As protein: CASSLSWEGAEAFF.